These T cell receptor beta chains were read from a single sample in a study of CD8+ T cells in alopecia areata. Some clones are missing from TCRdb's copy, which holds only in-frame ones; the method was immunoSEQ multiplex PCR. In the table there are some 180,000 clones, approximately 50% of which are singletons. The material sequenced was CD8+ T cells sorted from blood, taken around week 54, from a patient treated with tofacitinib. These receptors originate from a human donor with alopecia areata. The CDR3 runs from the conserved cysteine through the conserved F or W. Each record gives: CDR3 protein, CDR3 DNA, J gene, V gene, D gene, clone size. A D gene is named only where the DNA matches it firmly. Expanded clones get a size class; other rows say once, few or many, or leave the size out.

CASSLSPGSTDTQYF TGTGCCAGCAGCTTGAGCCCGGGGAGCACAGATACGCAGTATTTT TRBJ2-3 TRBV5-4 - -
CASSEALIVEQGYEQYF TGTGCCAGCAGTGAAGCGCTTATAGTTGAACAGGGCTACGAGCAGTACTTC TRBJ2-7 TRBV2 - -
CASQKGANTGELFF TGTGCCAGCCAAAAAGGGGCGAACACCGGGGAGCTGTTTTTT TRBJ2-2 TRBV7-9 - -
CAIAGVVYEQYF TGTGCTATTGCCGGGGTAGTGTACGAGCAGTACTTC TRBJ2-7 TRBV10-3 - -
CASSQVGLTWELFF TGCGCCAGCAGCCAAGTAGGGCTCACTTGGGAGCTGTTTTTT TRBJ2-2 TRBV4-1 - -
CASSLSSSGAGIQYF TGTGCCAGCAGTTTATCGTCTAGCGGGGCCGGCATTCAGTACTTC TRBJ2-4 TRBV27 TRBD2 -
CASSTQDSPLEAFF TGTGCCAGCAGCACCCAAGACAGCCCTCTCGAAGCTTTCTTT TRBJ1-1 TRBV9 - -
CASSVQGAGGELFF TGTGCCAGCAGCGTACAGGGGGCAGGCGGGGAGCTGTTTTTT TRBJ2-2 TRBV9 TRBD1 few
CASSLARQGTDTQYF TGTGCCAGCAGCTTAGCCCGCCAGGGCACAGATACGCAGTATTTT TRBJ2-3 TRBV7-9 - -
CASSSRGRVGTDTQYF TGTGCCAGCAGCTCAAGGGGGAGGGTCGGCACAGATACGCAGTATTTT TRBJ2-3 TRBV21-1 - -
CASSSWDRRTDTQYF TGTGCCAGCAGCTCCTGGGACAGACGCACAGATACGCAGTATTTT TRBJ2-3 TRBV5-6 TRBD1 -
CASSQGRQGSNSPLHF TGTGCCAGCAGCCAAGGGAGACAGGGAAGTAATTCACCCCTCCACTTT TRBJ1-6 TRBV4-2 TRBD1 -
CASSLGLAGWDEQFF TGTGCCAGCAGTCTCGGACTAGCGGGGTGGGATGAGCAGTTCTTC TRBJ2-1 TRBV13 TRBD2 -
CATKWGNYGYTF TGTGCCACCAAGTGGGGCAACTATGGCTACACCTTC TRBJ1-2 TRBV2 - -
CASSLNHRGGTEAFF TGCGCCAGCAGCTTGAACCACAGGGGAGGCACTGAAGCTTTCTTT TRBJ1-1 TRBV5-1 TRBD1 few
CAWIDISMNTEAFF TGTGCCTGGATTGACATCTCAATGAACACTGAAGCTTTCTTT TRBJ1-1 TRBV30 - few
CASSSPIAGAGVDTQYF TGTGCCAGCAGCTCTCCAATTGCGGGGGCAGGTGTCGATACGCAGTATTTT TRBJ2-3 TRBV7-9 - few
CASSFARILNTEAFF TGTGCCAGCAGCTTTGCCAGGATCCTGAACACTGAAGCTTTCTTT TRBJ1-1 TRBV7-2 - -
CASSISSGGAGELFF TGTGCCAGTAGTATATCCAGCGGGGGGGCCGGGGAGCTGTTTTTT TRBJ2-2 TRBV19 TRBD2 -
CASTPETGPNSPLHF TGTGCCAGCACCCCGGAGACGGGGCCGAATTCACCCCTCCACTTT TRBJ1-6 TRBV9 - few
CAWSAGLAGTDTQYF TGTGCCTGGAGTGCAGGGCTAGCGGGGACCGATACGCAGTATTTT TRBJ2-3 TRBV30 TRBD2 -
CASSLHETRGIQYF TGTGCCAGCAGCCTCCACGAGACCCGGGGCATTCAGTACTTC TRBJ2-4 TRBV7-8 - -
CASADSSYGYTF TGTGCCAGCGCAGACAGCTCCTATGGCTACACCTTC TRBJ1-2 TRBV27 - -
CASSWVTGGARDTEAFF TGTGCCAGCAGCTGGGTGACAGGGGGCGCGAGGGACACTGAAGCTTTCTTT TRBJ1-1 TRBV7-9 TRBD1 -
CASSHGTSGGSYEQYF TGTGCCAGCAGCCACGGGACTAGCGGGGGCTCCTACGAGCAGTACTTC TRBJ2-7 TRBV4-2 TRBD2 -
CAWRASGANVLTF TGTGCCTGGAGGGCGAGTGGGGCCAACGTCCTGACTTTC TRBJ2-6 TRBV30 - -
CASSMLRTGSNQPQHF TGTGCCAGTAGTATGCTCCGGACAGGGAGCAATCAGCCCCAGCATTTT TRBJ1-5 TRBV19 TRBD1 -
CAITGGAGTDTQYF TGTGCCATCACAGGGGGCGCGGGCACAGATACGCAGTATTTT TRBJ2-3 TRBV10-3 TRBD1 few
CSARDKALIF TGCAGTGCTAGAGATAAGGCCCTGATTTTT TRBJ1-4 TRBV20-1 - -
CASSNRGDEQFF TGTGCCAGCAGCAACAGGGGGGATGAGCAGTTCTTC TRBJ2-1 TRBV2 TRBD1 once
CASSEGGDRSNQPQHF TGTGCCAGCAGCGAAGGGGGTGACAGGAGCAATCAGCCCCAGCATTTT TRBJ1-5 TRBV9 - few
CASSQDRGRGGHNEQFF TGCGCCAGCAGCCAAGATAGGGGAAGGGGGGGCCACAATGAGCAGTTCTTC TRBJ2-1 TRBV4-3 - -
CASSRTGENQETQYF TGTGCCAGCTCCCGAACAGGAGAAAATCAAGAGACCCAGTACTTC TRBJ2-5 TRBV6-1 - -
CASSSSQGEFGNTIYF TGTGCCAGCAGTTCATCACAGGGGGAGTTTGGAAACACCATATATTTT TRBJ1-3 TRBV27 TRBD1 -
CASSLGQGTYEQYF TGTGCCAGCAGCTTAGGACAGGGTACCTACGAGCAGTACTTC TRBJ2-7 TRBV7-9 TRBD1 -
CASSYSRDRNTGELFF TGTGCCAGCAGTTACTCTCGGGACAGGAACACCGGGGAGCTGTTTTTT TRBJ2-2 TRBV6-5 TRBD1 few
CASSLSMGVDGYTF TGTGCCAGCAGTTTATCGATGGGGGTAGACGGCTACACCTTC TRBJ1-2 TRBV27 - few
CASSPRAGNYGYTF TGTGCCAGCAGCCCCCGGGCAGGGAACTATGGCTACACCTTC TRBJ1-2 TRBV7-9 - -
CASSLLGFTDTQYF TGCGCCAGCAGCTTGTTGGGGTTCACAGATACGCAGTATTTT TRBJ2-3 TRBV5-1 - -
CASSYSGLNTEAFF TGTGCCAGCAGTTACTCGGGGTTGAACACTGAAGCTTTCTTT TRBJ1-1 TRBV6-5 - few
CASSPPRLAGGLNTGELFF TGTGCCAGCAGCCCCCCTCGACTAGCGGGGGGTCTGAACACCGGGGAGCTGTTTTTT TRBJ2-2 TRBV7-2 TRBD2 -
CSVEDYRSGTDTQYF TGCAGCGTTGAGGATTACCGTAGCGGCACAGATACGCAGTATTTT TRBJ2-3 TRBV29-1 - -
CASSYPGGPQDNEQFF TGTGCCAGCAGTTATCCGGGGGGGCCCCAGGACAATGAGCAGTTCTTC TRBJ2-1 TRBV2 TRBD2 -
CASSYRGEDTQYF TGTGCCAGCAGCTACAGGGGAGAAGATACGCAGTATTTT TRBJ2-3 TRBV7-2 TRBD1 -
CASSYIGPGQGSPLHF TGTGCCAGCAGTTATATCGGACCGGGACAGGGTTCACCCCTCCACTTT TRBJ1-6 TRBV6-5 TRBD1 few
CAWSGDLETQYF TGTGCCTGGAGTGGGGATTTAGAGACCCAGTACTTC TRBJ2-5 TRBV30 - few